The following is a T cell receptor (beta chain) sequence with its context. The antigen this receptor binds is unknown. The input lacks base qualities; no much larger clone sits a single base away. Collaborating institutions collected whole blood in K2EDTA tubes following their own protocols. For TCRbeta analysis, collaborators shipped samples in one of three forms: frozen whole blood, isolated PBMCs, or DNA extracted from either of those sample types. The data originate from a study of blood T cell repertoires in COVID-19 (dated by TCRdb to 2018 to 2021). With regard to the full study: Samples from collaborators originated in the United States, Italy and Spain and spanned both the acute and convalescent phases of COVID-19. The material from the prospective study consisted of cDNA or gDNA derived from T cells, B-cell-depleted T cells, or PBMCs. Subjects who had been exposed to COVID-19, were actively infected with it, or had recovered from it provided the deeply sampled blood TCRbeta repertoires that made up the dataset. The repertoires were released in a freely available public database intended as a resource for research on the immune response to SARS-CoV-2. The samples were drawn from the first 160 participants of the ongoing ImmuneRACE study and from under 1,500 subjects provided by 6 global collaborators. The sample metadata nearly always contained a de-identified subject ID, COVID-19 status, age in years and sex. Where available, HLA class I and class II types were taken from metadata supplied by the sample provider and were not determined by assay-based typing. Study-wide findings and limitations: Clinical and demographic metadata were provided uncurated, with the amount varying by source and participant.

TCRbeta CDR3 regions were amplified from genomic DNA using the immunoSEQ Assay, a bias-controlled multiplex PCR. In the authors' own workflow: Within the assay, amplification of reference gene primers was used to estimate how many nucleated cells each sample contained. To quantify the absolute abundance of each unique TCRbeta CDR3 rearrangement, sequence reads were collapsed and filtered. For each sample, productive Simpson clonality was calculated by taking the square root of Simpson's diversity index across productive rearrangements. Drawn from immuneACCESS, this table holds only the in-frame rearrangements with V and J called that TCRdb kept. Clones are partly lost; checked studies trace under half to an unresolved V gene and leave the rest unexplained. The D gene and trimming were derived from the DNA, and the V and J assignments and clone size from that table. The table for this sample lists roughly 140,000 clones; about 80% of them were counted only once. Of the sample, roughly 0.6% is held by the ten largest clones.

V loses 3 bases at its end and J loses 8 bases; junction bases beyond the gene matches: 11. From the cysteine through the phenylalanine, the CDR3 covers 16 amino acids. Of the read, only the CDR3 DNA is kept; its 48 bases are in frame from base 1. Taken from the germline V gene (reference sequence), the CDR1 and CDR2 loops are LNHNV and YYDKDF. The origin of this receptor is a man in his 60s with acute or convalescent COVID-19. Specimen: peripheral blood. The chain couples TRBV15 to TRBJ1-2, and 11 junctional nucleotides match TRBD1. The CDR3 protein sequence reads: CATSRETWTGGGGYTF. The DNA sequence reads TGTGCCACCAGCAGGGAAACCTGGACAGGGGGCGGAGGCTACACCTTC.